This T cell receptor beta chain was retrieved from a study of blood T cell repertoires in COVID-19. Germline V lookup: CDR1 LNHNV, CDR2 YYDKDF (reference sequence). CDR3 length equals 14 residues. Trimming took off 0 bases at V and 6 bases at J, with 9 bases between the two ends. Produced via immunoSEQ multiplex PCR; TCRdb's table is partial and in-frame only. The sample consists of roughly 250,000 clones, approximately 86% of them appearing once. The specimen was PBMCs or T cells enriched from blood (not recorded which). The source of this sequence is a woman in her 40s with acute COVID-19. V is TRBV15 and J is TRBJ1-5; D might be TRBD1 (5 bases). The CDR3 coding sequence is TGTGCCACCAGCAGAGATACGGGGGTTCAGCCCCAGCATTTT. Translating gives CATSRDTGVQPQHF.